The clone carrying this T cell receptor beta chain has only a few counts. This record belongs to a study of T cell repertoires in cytomegalovirus infection. TCRdb reanalysed the reads using MiXCR and keeps one entry per CDR3 protein. The sample carries about 160,000 distinct CDR3 sequences, roughly 18% recorded once. The TCR originated in a human donor in good health (CMV status not recorded). Some clones in this sample may be carry-over from other donors' samples. Source material: CD8+ T cells from PBMCs.

The CDR3 sequence: CASGGGLEQFF. The CDR3 nucleotides are TGTGCTAGTGGTGGGGGACTTGAGCAGTTCTTC. The gene calls are TRBV12-5 and TRBJ2-1; D might be TRBD2 (6 bases). This CDR3 region has 11 residues. Germline CDR1 is LGHNT and CDR2 is FRNRAP. V was clipped by 5 bases and J by 9 bases, with 8 bases between them.